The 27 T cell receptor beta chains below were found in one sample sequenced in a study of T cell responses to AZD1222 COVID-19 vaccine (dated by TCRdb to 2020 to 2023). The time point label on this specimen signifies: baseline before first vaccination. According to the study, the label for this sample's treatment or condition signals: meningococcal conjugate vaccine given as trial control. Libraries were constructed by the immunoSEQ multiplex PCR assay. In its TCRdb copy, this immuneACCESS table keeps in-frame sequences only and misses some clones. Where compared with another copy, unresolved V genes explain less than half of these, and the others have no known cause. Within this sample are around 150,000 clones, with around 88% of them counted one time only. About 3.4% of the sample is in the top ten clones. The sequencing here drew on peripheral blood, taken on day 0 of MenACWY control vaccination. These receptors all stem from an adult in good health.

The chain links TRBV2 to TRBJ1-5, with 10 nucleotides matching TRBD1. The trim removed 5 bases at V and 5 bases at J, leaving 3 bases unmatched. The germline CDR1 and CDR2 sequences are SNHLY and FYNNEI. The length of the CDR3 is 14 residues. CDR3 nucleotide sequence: TGTGCCAGCAGTTTGGACAGGGGGGATCAGCCCCAGCATTTT. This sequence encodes CASSLDRGDQPQHF.

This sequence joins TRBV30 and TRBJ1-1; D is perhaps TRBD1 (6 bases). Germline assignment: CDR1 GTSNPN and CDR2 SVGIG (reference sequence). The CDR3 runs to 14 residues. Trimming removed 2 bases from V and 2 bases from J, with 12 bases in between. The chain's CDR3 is CAWSWPGENTEAFF. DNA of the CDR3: TGTGCCTGGAGTTGGCCAGGGGAAAACACTGAAGCTTTCTTT.

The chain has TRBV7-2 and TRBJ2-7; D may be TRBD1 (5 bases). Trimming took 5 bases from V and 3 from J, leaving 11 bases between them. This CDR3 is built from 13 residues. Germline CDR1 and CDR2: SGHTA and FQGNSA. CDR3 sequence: CASSPGQDYEQYF. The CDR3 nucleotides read TGTGCCAGCAGCCCCGGACAAGACTACGAGCAGTACTTC.

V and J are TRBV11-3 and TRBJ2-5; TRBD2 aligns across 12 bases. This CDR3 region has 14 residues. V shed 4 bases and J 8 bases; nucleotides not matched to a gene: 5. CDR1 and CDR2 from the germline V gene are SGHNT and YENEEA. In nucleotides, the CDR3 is TGTGCCAGCAGCTCGACTAGCGGGAGTTCAACCCAGTACTTC. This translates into CASSSTSGSSTQYF.

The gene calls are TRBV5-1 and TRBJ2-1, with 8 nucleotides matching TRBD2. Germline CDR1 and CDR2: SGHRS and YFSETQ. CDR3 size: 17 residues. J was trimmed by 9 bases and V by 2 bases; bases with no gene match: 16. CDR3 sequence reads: CASSLLPRGLAGVEQFF. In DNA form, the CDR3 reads TGCGCCAGCAGCTTACTACCCAGAGGACTAGCCGGGGTTGAGCAGTTCTTC.

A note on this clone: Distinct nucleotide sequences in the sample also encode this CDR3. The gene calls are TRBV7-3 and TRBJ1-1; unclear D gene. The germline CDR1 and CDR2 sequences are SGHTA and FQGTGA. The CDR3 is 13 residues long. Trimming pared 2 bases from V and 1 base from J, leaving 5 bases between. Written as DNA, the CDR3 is TGTGCCAGCAGCTTACAACCGAACACTGAAGCTTTCTTT. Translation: CASSLQPNTEAFF.

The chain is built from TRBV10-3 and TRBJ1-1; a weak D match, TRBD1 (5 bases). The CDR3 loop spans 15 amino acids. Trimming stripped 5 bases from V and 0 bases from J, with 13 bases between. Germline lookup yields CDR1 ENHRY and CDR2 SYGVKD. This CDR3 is CAISSGDAMNTEAFF. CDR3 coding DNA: TGTGCCATCAGTTCCGGGGACGCCATGAACACTGAAGCTTTCTTT.

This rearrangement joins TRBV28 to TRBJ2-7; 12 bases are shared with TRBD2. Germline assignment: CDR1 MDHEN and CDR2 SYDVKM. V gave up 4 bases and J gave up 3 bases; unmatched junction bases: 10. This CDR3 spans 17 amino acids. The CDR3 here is CASSSYNPTSGGYEQYF. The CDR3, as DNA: TGTGCCAGCAGTTCCTACAACCCGACTAGCGGGGGCTACGAGCAGTACTTC. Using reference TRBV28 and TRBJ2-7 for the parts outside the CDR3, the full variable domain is DVKVTQSSRYLVKRTGEKVFLECVQDMDHENMFWYRQDPGLGLRLIYFSYDVKMKEKGDIPEGYSVSREKKERFSLILESASTNQTSMYLCASSSYNPTSGGYEQYFGPGTRLTVT.

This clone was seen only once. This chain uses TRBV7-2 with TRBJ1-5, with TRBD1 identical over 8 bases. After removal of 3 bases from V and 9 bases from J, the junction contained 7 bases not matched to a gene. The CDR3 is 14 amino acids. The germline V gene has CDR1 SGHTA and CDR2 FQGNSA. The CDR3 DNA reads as TGTGCCAGCAGCTTCGGACAGGGTTTAAGGCCCCAGCATTTT. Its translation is CASSFGQGLRPQHF. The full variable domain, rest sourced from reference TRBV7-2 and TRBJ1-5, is GAGVSQSPSNKVTEKGKDVELRCDPISGHTALYWYRQSLGQGLEFLIYFQGNSAPDKSGLPSDRFSAERTGGSVSTLTIQRTQQEDSAVYLCASSFGQGLRPQHFGDGTRLSIL.

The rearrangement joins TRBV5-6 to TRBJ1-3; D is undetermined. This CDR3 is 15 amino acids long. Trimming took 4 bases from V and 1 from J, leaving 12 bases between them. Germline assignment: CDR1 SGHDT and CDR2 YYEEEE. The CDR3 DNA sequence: TGTGCCAGCAGCCCGGACCGGGAATCTGGAAACACCATATATTTT. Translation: CASSPDRESGNTIYF.

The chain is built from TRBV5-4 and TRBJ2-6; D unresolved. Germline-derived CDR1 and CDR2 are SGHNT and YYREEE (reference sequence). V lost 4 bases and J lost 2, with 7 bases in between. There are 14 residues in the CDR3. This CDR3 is CASSTRPGANVLTF. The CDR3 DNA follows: TGTGCCAGCAGCACAAGACCTGGGGCCAACGTCCTGACTTTC.

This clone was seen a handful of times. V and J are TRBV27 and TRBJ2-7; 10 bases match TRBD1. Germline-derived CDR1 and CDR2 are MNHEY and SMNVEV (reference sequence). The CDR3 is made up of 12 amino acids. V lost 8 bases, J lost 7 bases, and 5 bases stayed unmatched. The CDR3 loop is CASETGGGEQYF. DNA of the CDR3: TGTGCCAGCGAGACAGGGGGCGGGGAGCAGTACTTC.

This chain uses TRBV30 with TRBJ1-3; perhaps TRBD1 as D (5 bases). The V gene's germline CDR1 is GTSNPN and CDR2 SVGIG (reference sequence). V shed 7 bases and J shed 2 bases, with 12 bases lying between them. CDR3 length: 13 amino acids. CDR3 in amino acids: CALARGAGNTIYF. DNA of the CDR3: TGTGCCTTGGCCCGGGGGGCTGGAAACACCATATATTTT. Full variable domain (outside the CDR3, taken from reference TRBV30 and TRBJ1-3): SQTIHQWPATLVQPVGSPLSLECTVEGTSNPNLYWYRQAAGRGLQLLFYSVGIGQISSEVPQNLSASRPQDRQFILSSKKLLLSDSGFYLCALARGAGNTIYFGEGSWLTVV.

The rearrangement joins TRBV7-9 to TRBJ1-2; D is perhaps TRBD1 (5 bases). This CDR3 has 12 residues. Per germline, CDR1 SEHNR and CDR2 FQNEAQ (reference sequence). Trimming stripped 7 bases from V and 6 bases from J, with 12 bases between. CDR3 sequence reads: CASNPWGDGYTF. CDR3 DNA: TGTGCCAGCAACCCGTGGGGGGATGGCTACACCTTC.

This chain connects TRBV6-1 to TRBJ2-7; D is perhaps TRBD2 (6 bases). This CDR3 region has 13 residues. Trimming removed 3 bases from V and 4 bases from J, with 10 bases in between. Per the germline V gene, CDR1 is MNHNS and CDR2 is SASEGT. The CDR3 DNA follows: TGTGCCAGCAGTGAGGCGGGGAGATACGAGCAGTACTTC. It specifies CASSEAGRYEQYF.

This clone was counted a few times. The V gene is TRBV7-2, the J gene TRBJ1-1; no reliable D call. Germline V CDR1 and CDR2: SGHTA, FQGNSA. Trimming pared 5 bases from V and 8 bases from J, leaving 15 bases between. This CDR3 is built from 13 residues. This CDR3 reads CASSAGLLSEAFF. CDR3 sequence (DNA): TGTGCCAGCAGCGCCGGGCTTCTGTCAGAAGCTTTCTTT. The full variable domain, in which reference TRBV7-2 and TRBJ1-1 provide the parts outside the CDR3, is GAGVSQSPSNKVTEKGKDVELRCDPISGHTALYWYRQSLGQGLEFLIYFQGNSAPDKSGLPSDRFSAERTGGSVSTLTIQRTQQEDSAVYLCASSAGLLSEAFFGQGTRLTVV.

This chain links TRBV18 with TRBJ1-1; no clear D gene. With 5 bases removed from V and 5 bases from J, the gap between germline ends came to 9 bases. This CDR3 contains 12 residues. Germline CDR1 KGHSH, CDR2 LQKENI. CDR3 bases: TGTGCCAGCTCAACAATAGGTACTGAAGCTTTCTTT. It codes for CASSTIGTEAFF.

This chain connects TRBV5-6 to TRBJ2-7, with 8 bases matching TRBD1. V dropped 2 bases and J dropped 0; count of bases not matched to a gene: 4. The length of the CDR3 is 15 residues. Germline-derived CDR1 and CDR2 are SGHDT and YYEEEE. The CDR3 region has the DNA TGTGCCAGCAGCTTATTCACAGGGGGCTCCTACGAGCAGTACTTC. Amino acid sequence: CASSLFTGGSYEQYF.

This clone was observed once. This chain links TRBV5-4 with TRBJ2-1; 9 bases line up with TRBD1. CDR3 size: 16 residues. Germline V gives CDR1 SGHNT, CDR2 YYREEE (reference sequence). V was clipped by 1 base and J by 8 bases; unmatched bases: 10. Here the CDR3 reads CASSLTLGQGTDEQFF. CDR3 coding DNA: TGTGCCAGCAGCTTGACTCTGGGACAGGGCACCGATGAGCAGTTCTTC.

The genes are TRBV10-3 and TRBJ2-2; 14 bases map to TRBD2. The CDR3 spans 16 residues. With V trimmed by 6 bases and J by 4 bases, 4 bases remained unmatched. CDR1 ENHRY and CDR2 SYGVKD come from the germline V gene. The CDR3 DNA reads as TGTGCCATCAGGGCGGGACTAGCGGGAGCCACCGGGGAGCTGTTTTTT. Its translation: CAIRAGLAGATGELFF.

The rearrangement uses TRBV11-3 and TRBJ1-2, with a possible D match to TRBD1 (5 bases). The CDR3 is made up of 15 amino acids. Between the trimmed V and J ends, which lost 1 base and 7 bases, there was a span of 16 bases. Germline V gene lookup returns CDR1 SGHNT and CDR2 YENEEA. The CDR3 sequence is CASSLGRFTGGGYTF. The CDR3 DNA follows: TGTGCCAGCAGCTTAGGTCGTTTCACAGGCGGTGGCTACACCTTC.

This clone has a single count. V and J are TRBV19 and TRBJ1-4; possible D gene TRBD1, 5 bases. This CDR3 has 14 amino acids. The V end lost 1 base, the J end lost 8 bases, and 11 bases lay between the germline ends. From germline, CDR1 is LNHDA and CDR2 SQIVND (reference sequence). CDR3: CASSIGGAQEKLFF. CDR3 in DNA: TGTGCCAGTAGTATAGGTGGGGCACAGGAAAAACTGTTTTTT.

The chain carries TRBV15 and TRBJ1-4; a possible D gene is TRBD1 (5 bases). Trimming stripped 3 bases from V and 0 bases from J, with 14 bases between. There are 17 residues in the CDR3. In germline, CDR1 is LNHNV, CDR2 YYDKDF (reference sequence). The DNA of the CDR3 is TGTGCCACCAGCAGTTACAGGAAGGGTGCAACTAATGAAAAACTGTTTTTT. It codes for CATSSYRKGATNEKLFF.

The CDR3 DNA reads TGCGCCAGTCAGTCGTCGGCAGGGGGCTGTCAGCCCCAGCATTTT. Translation gives CASQSSAGGCQPQHF. The J gene is TRBJ1-5, the V gene TRBV23-1; TRBD1 agrees at 8 bases. TRBV23-1 is annotated as an ORF whose role is uncertain. The CDR3 length is 15 residues. J lost 6 bases, V lost 9 bases, and 13 bases had no gene match.

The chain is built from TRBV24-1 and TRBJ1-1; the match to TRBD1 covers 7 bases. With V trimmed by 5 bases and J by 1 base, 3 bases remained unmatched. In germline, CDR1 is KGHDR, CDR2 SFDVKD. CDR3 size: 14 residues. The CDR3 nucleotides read TGTGCCACCAGTGGTCAGGGGGAGAACACTGAAGCTTTCTTT. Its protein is CATSGQGENTEAFF.

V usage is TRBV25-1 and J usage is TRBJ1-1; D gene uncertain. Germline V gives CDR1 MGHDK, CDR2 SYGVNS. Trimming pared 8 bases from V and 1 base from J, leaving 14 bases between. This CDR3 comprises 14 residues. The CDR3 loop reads CASGLWKPNTEAFF. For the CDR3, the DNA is TGTGCCAGCGGACTTTGGAAACCGAACACTGAAGCTTTCTTT. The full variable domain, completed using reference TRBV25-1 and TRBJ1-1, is EADIYQTPRYLVIGTGKKITLECSQTMGHDKMYWYQQDPGMELHLIHYSYGVNSTEKGDLSSESTVSRIRTEHFPLTLESARPSHTSQYLCASGLWKPNTEAFFGQGTRLTVV.

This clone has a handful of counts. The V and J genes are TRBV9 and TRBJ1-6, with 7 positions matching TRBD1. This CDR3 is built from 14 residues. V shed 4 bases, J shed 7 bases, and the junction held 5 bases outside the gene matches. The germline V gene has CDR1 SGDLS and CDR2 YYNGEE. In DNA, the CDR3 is TGTGCCAGCAGCCGGGGACAGTTAAATTCACCCCTCCACTTT. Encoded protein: CASSRGQLNSPLHF.